This T cell receptor (beta chain) was retrieved from a study of blood T cell repertoires in COVID-19. Study as a whole: Collection of acute and convalescent COVID-19 samples took place in the United States, Italy and Spain. Sample material is recorded as cDNA or gDNA derived from T cells, B-cell-depleted T cells, or PBMCs.

Source study methods: Estimated nucleated cell counts came from reference gene primer amplification. Repertoires were generated with immunoSEQ multiplex PCR, while TCRdb's copy carries only in-frame clones and drops some. That table gives V, J and clone size, and the DNA gave D and trimming. The table includes about 190,000 clones, over 75% detected once. The CDR3 runs to 14 residues. V shed 5 bases and J shed 3 bases, with 14 bases lying between them. Per germline, CDR1 LNHDA and CDR2 SQIVND (reference sequence). V and J are TRBV19 and TRBJ2-7; perhaps TRBD1 as D (6 bases). The receptor comes from a man between 50 and 59 years old who had recovered from COVID-19. Sequencing used peripheral blood. DNA for the CDR3: TGTGCCAGTAGTGCGACCAGGGGTAACTACGAGCAGTACTTC. This sequence encodes CASSATRGNYEQYF.